This T cell receptor beta chain is from a study of OX40 agonist ivuxolimab in advanced cancers. Whole-study context: Three patients responded partially, comprising one with hepatocellular carcinoma and two with cutaneous melanoma.

CDR3 length: 11 amino acids. Trimming took 6 bases from V and 3 from J, leaving 6 bases between them. Germline CDR1 MNHNY, CDR2 SVGAGI (reference sequence). Profiled with immunoSEQ multiplex PCR; TCRdb holds only in-frame clones, not every one. The data contain about 12,000 clones, 81% of them singletons. Study-wide results and caveats: In a subset of nonresponders, normalized T-cell clonal expansion was also low. Among expanded peripheral T cells, antigen specificity went undetermined. The 0.1-3.0 mg/kg partial responders had among the lowest clonal expansion.

Concerning this clone: As yet, its antigen is unknown.

The chain joins TRBV6-6 to TRBJ2-7; D uncertain. The sample here was CD4+ or CD8+ T cells sorted from blood, taken in a trial of the OX40 agonist ivuxolimab. The receptor was derived from an adult with an advanced solid tumor such as melanoma, head and neck, liver or kidney cancer. Written as DNA, the CDR3 is TGTGCCAGCAGAAAGGGCTACGAGCAGTACTTC. Protein: CASRKGYEQYF.